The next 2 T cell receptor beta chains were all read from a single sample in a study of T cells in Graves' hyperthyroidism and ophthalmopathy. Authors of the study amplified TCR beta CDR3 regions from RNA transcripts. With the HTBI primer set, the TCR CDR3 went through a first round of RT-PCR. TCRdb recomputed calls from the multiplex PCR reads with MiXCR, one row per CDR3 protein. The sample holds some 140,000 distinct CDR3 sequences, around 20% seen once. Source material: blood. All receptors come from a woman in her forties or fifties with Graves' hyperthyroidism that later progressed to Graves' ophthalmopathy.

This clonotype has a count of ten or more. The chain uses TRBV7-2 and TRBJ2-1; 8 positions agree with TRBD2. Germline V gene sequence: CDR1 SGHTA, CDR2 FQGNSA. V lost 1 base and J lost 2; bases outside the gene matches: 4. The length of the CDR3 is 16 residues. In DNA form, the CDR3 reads TGTGCCAGCAGCTTAGTTGGCGGGAGGACCTACAATGAGCAGTTCTTC. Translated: CASSLVGGRTYNEQFF.

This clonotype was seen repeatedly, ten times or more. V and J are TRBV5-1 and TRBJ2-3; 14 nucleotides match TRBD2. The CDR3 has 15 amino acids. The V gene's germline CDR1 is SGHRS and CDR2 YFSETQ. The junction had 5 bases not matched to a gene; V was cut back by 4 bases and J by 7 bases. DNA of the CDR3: TGCGCCAGCAGCGAGGGGACTAGCGGGAGTAATACGCAGTATTTT. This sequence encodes CASSEGTSGSNTQYF.